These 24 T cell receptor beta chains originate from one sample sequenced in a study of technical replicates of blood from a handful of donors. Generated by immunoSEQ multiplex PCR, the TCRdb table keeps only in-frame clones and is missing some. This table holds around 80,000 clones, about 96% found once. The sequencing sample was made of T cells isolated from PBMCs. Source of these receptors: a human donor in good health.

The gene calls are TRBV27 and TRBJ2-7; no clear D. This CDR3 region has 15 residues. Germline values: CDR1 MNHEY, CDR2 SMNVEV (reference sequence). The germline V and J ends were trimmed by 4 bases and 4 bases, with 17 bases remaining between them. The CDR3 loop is CASSSPYGGLYEQYF. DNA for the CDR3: TGTGCCAGCAGTTCCCCATATGGCGGCCTATACGAGCAGTACTTC.

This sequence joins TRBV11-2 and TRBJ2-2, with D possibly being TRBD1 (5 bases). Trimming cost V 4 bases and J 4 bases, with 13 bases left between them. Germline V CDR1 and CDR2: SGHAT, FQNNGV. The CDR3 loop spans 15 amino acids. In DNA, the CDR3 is TGTGCCAGCAGCTCGTATAGGGGCGGCACCGGGGAGCTGTTTTTT. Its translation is CASSSYRGGTGELFF. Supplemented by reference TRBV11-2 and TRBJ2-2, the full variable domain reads EAGVAQSPRYKIIEKRQSVAFWCNPISGHATLYWYQQILGQGPKLLIQFQNNGVVDDSQLPKDRFSAERLKGVDSTLKIQPAKLEDSAVYLCASSSYRGGTGELFFGEGSRLTVL.

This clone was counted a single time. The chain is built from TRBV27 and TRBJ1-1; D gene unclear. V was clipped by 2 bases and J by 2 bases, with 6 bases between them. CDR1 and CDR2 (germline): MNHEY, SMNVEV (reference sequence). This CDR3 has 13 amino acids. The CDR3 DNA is TGTGCCAGCAGTTTAGGCCCCAACACTGAAGCTTTCTTT. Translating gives CASSLGPNTEAFF.

The CDR3 loop reads CASSSGGLSNQPQHF. Written as DNA, the CDR3 is TGTGCCAGCAGCTCAGGGGGCTTAAGCAATCAGCCCCAGCATTTT. This rearrangement joins TRBV7-3 to TRBJ1-5; 8 bases fit TRBD1. There are 15 residues in the CDR3. Germline CDR1 SGHTA, CDR2 FQGTGA. The V and J ends lost 4 bases and 1 base, in that order; junction bases with no gene match: 3.

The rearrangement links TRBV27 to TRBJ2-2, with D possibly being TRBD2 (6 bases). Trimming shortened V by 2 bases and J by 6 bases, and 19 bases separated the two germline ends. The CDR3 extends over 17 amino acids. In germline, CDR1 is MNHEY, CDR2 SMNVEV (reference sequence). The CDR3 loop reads CASSLDPRRERAGELFF. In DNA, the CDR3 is TGTGCCAGCAGTTTAGATCCTAGGAGGGAAAGGGCCGGGGAGCTGTTTTTT.

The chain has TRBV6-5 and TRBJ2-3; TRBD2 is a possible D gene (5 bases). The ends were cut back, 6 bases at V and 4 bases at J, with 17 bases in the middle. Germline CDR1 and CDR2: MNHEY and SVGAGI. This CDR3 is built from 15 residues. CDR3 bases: TGTGCCAGCAGCCCAGCGCGAGGGCCGGCAGATACGCAGTATTTT. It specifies CASSPARGPADTQYF.

The CDR3 DNA is TGTGCCAGCAGCCTAGGAGGCTACGAGCAGTACTTC. As protein: CASSLGGYEQYF. This sequence joins TRBV6-5 and TRBJ2-7; possible D gene TRBD2, 5 bases. CDR1 and CDR2 (germline): MNHEY, SVGAGI. The CDR3 consists of 12 residues. V was shortened by 6 bases and J by 3 bases, with 9 bases between the two germline ends.

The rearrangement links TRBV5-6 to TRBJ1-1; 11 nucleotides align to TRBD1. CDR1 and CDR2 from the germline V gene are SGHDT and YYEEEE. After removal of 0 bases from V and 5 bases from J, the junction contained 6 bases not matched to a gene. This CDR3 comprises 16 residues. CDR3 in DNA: TGTGCCAGCAGCTTGGGTCTCGGACAGGGGGCTACTGAAGCTTTCTTT. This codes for CASSLGLGQGATEAFF.

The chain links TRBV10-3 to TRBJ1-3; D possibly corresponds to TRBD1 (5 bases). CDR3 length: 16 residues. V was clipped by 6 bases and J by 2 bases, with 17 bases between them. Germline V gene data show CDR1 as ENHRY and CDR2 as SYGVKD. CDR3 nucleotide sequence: TGTGCCATCAGCCAGGGTAACGTCAACGCTGGAAACACCATATATTTT. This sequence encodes CAISQGNVNAGNTIYF.

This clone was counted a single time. The CDR3 region has the DNA TGTGCCAGCAGCTTAGGACTAGCGGGACACAATGAGCAGTTCTTC. It yields the protein CASSLGLAGHNEQFF. The chain carries TRBV7-2 and TRBJ2-1; 11 bases line up with TRBD2. The CDR3 runs 15 residues. Germline loops: CDR1 SGHTA, CDR2 FQGNSA. Trimming removed 1 base from V and 5 bases from J; junction bases left unmatched: 1.

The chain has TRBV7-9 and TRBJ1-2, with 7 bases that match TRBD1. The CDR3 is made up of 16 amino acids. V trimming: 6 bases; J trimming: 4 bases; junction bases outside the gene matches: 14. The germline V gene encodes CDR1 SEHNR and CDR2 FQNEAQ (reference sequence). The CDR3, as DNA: TGTGCCAGCAGTCCACATGGACAGGCGAGGCCCTATGGCTACACCTTC. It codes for CASSPHGQARPYGYTF.

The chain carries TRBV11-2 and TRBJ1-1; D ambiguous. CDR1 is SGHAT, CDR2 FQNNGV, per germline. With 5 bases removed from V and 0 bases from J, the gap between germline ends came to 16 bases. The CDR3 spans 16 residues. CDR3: CASSPGWVSMNTEAFF. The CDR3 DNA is TGTGCCAGCAGCCCTGGATGGGTTAGCATGAACACTGAAGCTTTCTTT.

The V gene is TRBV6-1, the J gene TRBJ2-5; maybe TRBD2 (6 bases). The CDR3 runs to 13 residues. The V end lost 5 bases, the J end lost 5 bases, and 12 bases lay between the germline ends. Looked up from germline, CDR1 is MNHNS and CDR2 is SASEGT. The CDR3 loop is CASSTRLVETQYF. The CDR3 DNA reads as TGTGCCAGCAGTACGCGACTAGTGGAGACCCAGTACTTC.

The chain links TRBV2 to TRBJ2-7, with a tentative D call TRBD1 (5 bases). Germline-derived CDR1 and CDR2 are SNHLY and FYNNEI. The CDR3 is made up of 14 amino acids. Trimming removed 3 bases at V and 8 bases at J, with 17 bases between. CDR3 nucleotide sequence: TGTGCCAGCAGTGATGGGGTGGCAGGGTGGAAGCAGTACTTC. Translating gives CASSDGVAGWKQYF.

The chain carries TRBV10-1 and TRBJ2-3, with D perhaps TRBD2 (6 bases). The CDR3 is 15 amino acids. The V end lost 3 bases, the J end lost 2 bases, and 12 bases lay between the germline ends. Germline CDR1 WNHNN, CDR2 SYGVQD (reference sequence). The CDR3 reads CASSDTLAITDTQYF. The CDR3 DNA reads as TGCGCCAGCAGTGATACCCTAGCGATCACAGATACGCAGTATTTT.

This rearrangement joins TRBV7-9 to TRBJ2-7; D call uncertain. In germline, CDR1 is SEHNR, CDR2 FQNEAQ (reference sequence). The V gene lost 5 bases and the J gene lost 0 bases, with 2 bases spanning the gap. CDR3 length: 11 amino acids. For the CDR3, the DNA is TGTGCCAGCAGCCACTCCTACGAGCAGTACTTC. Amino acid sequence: CASSHSYEQYF.

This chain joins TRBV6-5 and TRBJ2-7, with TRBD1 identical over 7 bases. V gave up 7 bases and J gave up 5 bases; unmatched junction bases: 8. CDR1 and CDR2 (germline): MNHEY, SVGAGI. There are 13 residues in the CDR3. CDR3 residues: CASTSQGRNEQYF. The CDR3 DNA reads TGTGCCAGCACCTCACAGGGGAGAAACGAGCAGTACTTC.

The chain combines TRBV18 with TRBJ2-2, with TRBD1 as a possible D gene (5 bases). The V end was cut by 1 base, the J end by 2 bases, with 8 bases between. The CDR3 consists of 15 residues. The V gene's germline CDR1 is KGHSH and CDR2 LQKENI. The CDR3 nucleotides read TGTGCCAGCTCACCACGACAGCAAAACACCGGGGAGCTGTTTTTT. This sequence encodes CASSPRQQNTGELFF.

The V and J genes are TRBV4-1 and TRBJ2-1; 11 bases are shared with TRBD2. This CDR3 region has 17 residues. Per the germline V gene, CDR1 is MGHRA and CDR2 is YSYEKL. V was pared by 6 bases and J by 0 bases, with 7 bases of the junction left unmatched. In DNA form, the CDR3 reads TGCGCCAGCAGTCCGTTACTAGCGGGGGACTCCTACAATGAGCAGTTCTTC. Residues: CASSPLLAGDSYNEQFF.

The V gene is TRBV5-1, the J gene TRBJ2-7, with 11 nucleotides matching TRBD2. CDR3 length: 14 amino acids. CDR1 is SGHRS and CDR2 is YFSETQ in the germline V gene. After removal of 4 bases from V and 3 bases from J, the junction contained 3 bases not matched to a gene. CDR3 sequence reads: CASSAGTSGYEQYF. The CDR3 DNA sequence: TGCGCCAGCAGCGCCGGGACTAGCGGCTACGAGCAGTACTTC.

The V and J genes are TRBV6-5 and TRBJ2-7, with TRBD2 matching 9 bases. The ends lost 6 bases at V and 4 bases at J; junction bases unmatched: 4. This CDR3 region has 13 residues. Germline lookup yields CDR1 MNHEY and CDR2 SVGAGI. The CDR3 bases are TGTGCCAGCAGGGGTAGCGGGAGTTACGAGCAGTACTTC. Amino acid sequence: CASRGSGSYEQYF.

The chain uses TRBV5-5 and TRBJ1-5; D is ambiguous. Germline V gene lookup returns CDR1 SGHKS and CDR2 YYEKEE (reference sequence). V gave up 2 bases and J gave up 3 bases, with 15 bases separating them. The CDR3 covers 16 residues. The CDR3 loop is CASSFAPTGNNQPQHF. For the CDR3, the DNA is TGTGCCAGCAGCTTTGCCCCCACGGGGAACAATCAGCCCCAGCATTTT. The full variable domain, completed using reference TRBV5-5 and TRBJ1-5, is DAGVTQSPTHLIKTRGQQVTLRCSPISGHKSVSWYQQVLGQGPQFIFQYYEKEERGRGNFPDRFSARQFPNYSSELNVNALLLGDSALYLCASSFAPTGNNQPQHFGDGTRLSIL.

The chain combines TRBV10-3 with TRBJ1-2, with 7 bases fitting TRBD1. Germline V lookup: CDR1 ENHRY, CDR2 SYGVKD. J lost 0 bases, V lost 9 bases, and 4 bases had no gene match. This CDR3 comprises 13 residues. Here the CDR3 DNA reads TGTGCCATTGACAGGGAAGCTAACTATGGCTACACCTTC. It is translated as CAIDREANYGYTF.

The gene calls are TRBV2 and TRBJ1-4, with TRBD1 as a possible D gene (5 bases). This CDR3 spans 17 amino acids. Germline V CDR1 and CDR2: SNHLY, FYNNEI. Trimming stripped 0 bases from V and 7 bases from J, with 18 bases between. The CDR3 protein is CASSEALLGGFPEKLFF. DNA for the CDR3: TGTGCCAGCAGTGAAGCGCTTCTGGGGGGTTTTCCTGAAAAACTGTTTTTT. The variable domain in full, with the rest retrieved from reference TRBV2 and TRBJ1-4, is EPEVTQTPSHQVTQMGQEVILRCVPISNHLYFYWYRQILGQKVEFLVSFYNNEISEKSEIFDDQFSVERPDGSNFTLKIRSTKLEDSAMYFCASSEALLGGFPEKLFFGSGTQLSVL.